Following are 19 T cell receptor beta chains from one sample sequenced in a study of T cell responses to AZD1222 COVID-19 vaccine. The table came from immunoSEQ multiplex PCR; TCRdb's copy has only in-frame clones and leaves some out. The top ten hold roughly 1.3% of the sample, which has 65,000 to 90,000 clones, 70% to 90% seen once. Sequencing used peripheral blood, obtained 28 days after the second AZD1222 dose. These receptors were obtained from an adult who received the AZD1222 COVID-19 vaccine.

This chain joins TRBV7-9 and TRBJ1-2; TRBD1 aligns across 7 bases. Germline V gives CDR1 SEHNR, CDR2 FQNEAQ (reference sequence). This CDR3 is built from 14 residues. J lost 4 bases, V lost 3 bases, and 5 bases had no gene match. CDR3 residues: CASSFAGDSYGYTF. In nucleotides, the CDR3 is TGTGCCAGCAGCTTCGCAGGGGACAGCTATGGCTACACCTTC.

The chain recombines TRBV6-5 with TRBJ1-2, with D tentatively TRBD1 (5 bases). The ends were cut back, 10 bases at V and 2 bases at J, with 14 bases in the middle. The CDR3 consists of 13 residues. CDR1 is MNHEY and CDR2 is SVGAGI in the germline V gene. CDR3 sequence reads: CANPDDSNYGYTF. The CDR3 coding sequence is TGTGCCAACCCGGACGACAGCAACTATGGCTACACCTTC.

The V gene is TRBV7-9, the J gene TRBJ2-1, with a possible D match to TRBD2 (6 bases). There are 16 residues in the CDR3. Between the trimmed V and J ends, which lost 1 base and 7 bases, there was a span of 17 bases. The germline V gene has CDR1 SEHNR and CDR2 FQNEAQ (reference sequence). In nucleotides, the CDR3 is TGTGCCAGCAGCTTAGAGGCAGCGGAGGGGAGGAATGAGCAGTTCTTC. Translating it yields CASSLEAAEGRNEQFF.

The table lists this clone with a count of one. The V and J genes are TRBV5-1 and TRBJ2-7; 8 bases fit TRBD1. This CDR3 is built from 15 residues. Germline CDR1 and CDR2: SGHRS and YFSETQ. With 5 bases clipped from V and 4 bases from J, the junction kept 11 bases outside the gene matches. For the CDR3, the DNA is TGCGCCAGCAGTTATGTCACGGGACAGGCGTACGAGCAGTACTTC. Residues: CASSYVTGQAYEQYF.

The chain uses TRBV27 and TRBJ2-7; TRBD2 aligns across 10 bases. Germline V gene sequence: CDR1 MNHEY, CDR2 SMNVEV (reference sequence). The CDR3 sequence is 15 residues long. With V trimmed by 3 bases and J by 5 bases, 7 bases remained unmatched. The DNA of the CDR3 is TGTGCCAGCAGTTTCCTAGCGGGAGTTGGGAACGAGCAGTACTTC. It translates to CASSFLAGVGNEQYF.

The chain combines TRBV18 with TRBJ2-7; either TRBD1 or TRBD2 may fit D (5 bases each). V lost 3 bases, J lost 5 bases, and 11 bases lay in between. CDR1 and CDR2 (germline): KGHSH, LQKENI. The CDR3 is 13 residues long. The CDR3 here is CASSPTGTHEQYF. CDR3 sequence (DNA): TGTGCCAGCTCACCCACCGGGACCCACGAGCAGTACTTC.

This clone was seen just once. Other nucleotide sequences from this sample produce the same CDR3. This chain connects TRBV5-1 to TRBJ2-5; D gene ambiguous. Trimming took 4 bases from V and 1 from J, leaving 2 bases between them. Per the germline V gene, CDR1 is SGHRS and CDR2 is YFSETQ. The CDR3 consists of 11 residues. Here the CDR3 DNA reads TGCGCCAGCAGCACCCAAGAGACCCAGTACTTC. Protein: CASSTQETQYF.

The rearrangement uses TRBV5-5 and TRBJ1-1, with D possibly being TRBD1 (5 bases). Looked up from germline, CDR1 is SGHKS and CDR2 is YYEKEE (reference sequence). V was trimmed by 4 bases and J by 3 bases, leaving 16 bases between them. This CDR3 comprises 15 residues. The CDR3 reads CASSPGRAPDTEAFF. The CDR3, as DNA: TGTGCCAGCAGCCCGGGACGGGCTCCAGACACTGAAGCTTTCTTT.

The chain employs TRBV30 and TRBJ1-2; the D is unclear. Germline V gives CDR1 GTSNPN, CDR2 SVGIG (reference sequence). The V and J ends lost 0 bases and 0 bases respectively, with 11 bases between them. The CDR3 consists of 15 residues. The CDR3 DNA reads as TGTGCCTGGAGTGTAGTAGAAGGAGCTAACTATGGCTACACCTTC. Amino acids: CAWSVVEGANYGYTF.

V and J are TRBV3-1 (or the pseudogene TRBV3-2) and TRBJ2-1; no clear D gene. This CDR3 contains 13 residues. Trimming stripped 2 bases from V and 9 bases from J, with 11 bases between. Looked up from germline, CDR1 is LGHDT and CDR2 is YNNKEL (reference sequence). DNA of the CDR3: TGTGCCAGCAGCCAACCCCCGGGCCCTGAGCAGTTCTTC. This encodes CASSQPPGPEQFF.

This clone was detected only a few times. The gene calls are TRBV18 and TRBJ1-5; no definite D call. Germline-derived CDR1 and CDR2 are KGHSH and LQKENI. CDR3 size: 15 residues. V lost 3 bases and J lost 6, with 15 bases in between. The CDR3 DNA reads as TGTGCCAGCTCACCCCAACGGGCGGATGGTCAGCCCCAGCATTTT. It is translated as CASSPQRADGQPQHF.

The chain uses TRBV7-3 and TRBJ2-1, with D perhaps matching TRBD2 (5 bases). V was cut by 1 base and J by 10 bases, with 11 bases left in between. The CDR3 runs 13 residues. Germline CDR1 SGHTA, CDR2 FQGTGA. CDR3 bases: TGTGCCAGCAGCTTAAGTTCAGCGGCCGAGCAGTTCTTC. Residues: CASSLSSAAEQFF.

The chain recombines TRBV2 with TRBJ1-4, with a possible D match to TRBD1 (5 bases). CDR1 and CDR2 (germline): SNHLY, FYNNEI. V lost 6 bases and J lost 3, with 17 bases in between. The CDR3 totals 16 residues. CDR3: CASRVTFTGANEKLFF. The CDR3 DNA reads as TGTGCCAGCAGGGTTACGTTCACGGGGGCTAATGAAAAACTGTTTTTT.

The chain carries TRBV20-1 and TRBJ1-2; 7 positions match TRBD1. The ends lost 6 bases at V and 4 bases at J; junction bases unmatched: 2. Germline V gives CDR1 DFQATT, CDR2 SNEGSKA (reference sequence). The CDR3 length is 11 residues. The CDR3 DNA reads as TGCAGTGCAAGACAGGGCTATGGCTACACCTTC. Amino acid sequence: CSARQGYGYTF.

The V and J genes are TRBV6-6 and TRBJ2-1, with 8 bases that match TRBD1. The V and J ends lost 7 bases and 7 bases, in that order; junction bases with no gene match: 12. The CDR3 extends over 15 amino acids. The V gene's germline CDR1 is MNHNY and CDR2 SVGAGI (reference sequence). Here the CDR3 reads CASIKSGTGSNEQFF. The CDR3 nucleotides are TGTGCCAGCATCAAGTCCGGGACAGGTTCGAATGAGCAGTTCTTC.

This clone was detected only a few times. V is TRBV27 and J is TRBJ2-7; 9 positions agree with TRBD2. With 2 bases clipped from V and 7 bases from J, the junction kept 9 bases outside the gene matches. The CDR3 extends over 15 amino acids. CDR1 and CDR2 (germline): MNHEY, SMNVEV (reference sequence). The chain's CDR3 is CASSLRPSGTVEQYF. The CDR3 DNA sequence: TGTGCCAGCAGTTTAAGGCCTAGCGGGACTGTGGAGCAGTACTTC.

A few counts support this clone. The chain has TRBV24-1 and TRBJ2-3; TRBD2 matches 7 bases. The CDR3 covers 15 residues. V shed 3 bases and J 0 bases; nucleotides not matched to a gene: 2. CDR1 is KGHDR and CDR2 is SFDVKD in the germline V gene. The CDR3 protein is CATSDRGDSTDTQYF. The CDR3 nucleotides are TGTGCCACCAGTGATCGGGGGGATAGCACAGATACGCAGTATTTT.

The chain is built from TRBV11-2 and TRBJ2-7; a possible D gene is TRBD2 (5 bases). The CDR3 length is 14 residues. Trimming shortened V by 4 bases and J by 9 bases, and 19 bases separated the two germline ends. CDR1 and CDR2 (germline): SGHAT, FQNNGV. In DNA, the CDR3 is TGTGCCAGCAGCTCACCTCACTTGCGAGGGAGGCAGTACTTC. This translates into CASSSPHLRGRQYF.

This clone was observed once. The J gene is TRBJ1-4, the V gene TRBV7-5; TRBD1, as called in the table, went unchecked against the DNA. TRBV7-5 is a listed pseudogene. The CDR3 extends over 14 amino acids. CDR3 amino acids: CARSLEGVNEKLFF. The CDR3 DNA reads TGTGCCAGAAGCTTAGAGGGGGTTAATGAAAAACTGTTTTTT.